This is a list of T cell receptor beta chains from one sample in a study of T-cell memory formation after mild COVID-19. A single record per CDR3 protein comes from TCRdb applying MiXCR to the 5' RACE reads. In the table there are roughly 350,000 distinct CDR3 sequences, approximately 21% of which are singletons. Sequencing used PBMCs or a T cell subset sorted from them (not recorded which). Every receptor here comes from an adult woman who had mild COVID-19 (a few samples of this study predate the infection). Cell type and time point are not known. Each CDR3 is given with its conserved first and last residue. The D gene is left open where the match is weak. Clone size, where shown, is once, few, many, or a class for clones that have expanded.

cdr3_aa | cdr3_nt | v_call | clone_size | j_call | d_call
CASSLETSGYEQYF | TGCGCCAGCAGCTTGGAGACTAGCGGCTACGAGCAGTACTTC | TRBV5-1 | few | TRBJ2-7 | TRBD2
CASSVDGGGVSDTQYF | TGTGCCAGCAGCGTAGATGGCGGAGGGGTCTCAGATACGCAGTATTTT | TRBV9 | few | TRBJ2-3 | -
CASSLTGTGYVGYTF | TGTGCCAGCAGTCTAACCGGGACAGGGTATGTTGGCTACACCTTC | TRBV12-3/TRBV12-4 | few | TRBJ1-2 | TRBD1
CASRTSGSFYEQYF | TGTGCCAGCAGGACTAGCGGGTCCTTCTACGAGCAGTACTTC | TRBV6-6 | few | TRBJ2-7 | TRBD2
CATSSGGTDTQYF | TGTGCCACCAGTAGTGGCGGCACAGATACGCAGTATTTT | TRBV24-1 | - | TRBJ2-3 | -
CASRTQAGESYNEQFF | TGCGCCAGCCGGACCCAAGCGGGAGAATCCTACAATGAGCAGTTCTTC | TRBV4-1 | - | TRBJ2-1 | TRBD2
CATSSERQKQFF | TGTGCCACCAGCAGCGAAAGACAGAAGCAGTTCTTC | TRBV15 | - | TRBJ2-1 | -
CSPNLPLNTEAFF | TGCAGTCCAAACCTACCCTTGAACACTGAAGCTTTCTTT | TRBV20-1 | few | TRBJ1-1 | -
CASSYSLAGYTRDEQFF | TGTGCCAGCAGTTACTCGTTAGCGGGGTACACTCGGGATGAGCAGTTCTTC | TRBV6-7 | - | TRBJ2-1 | TRBD2
CASSGTGEDISPLHF | TGTGCCAGTAGTGGGACAGGGGAAGACATTTCACCCCTCCACTTT | TRBV19 | few | TRBJ1-6 | TRBD1
CASSLAGTSGYEQYF | TGTGCCAGCAGCTTGGCCGGGACTAGCGGCTACGAGCAGTACTTC | TRBV5-6 | many | TRBJ2-7 | TRBD2
CASSPGSGVGNTEAFF | TGTGCCAGCAGTCCTGGATCAGGGGTAGGGAACACTGAAGCTTTCTTT | TRBV27 | - | TRBJ1-1 | -
CSVSNLQGASSRNYGYTF | TGCAGCGTTTCTAACCTACAGGGGGCGAGTTCGAGGAACTATGGCTACACCTTC | TRBV29-1 | few | TRBJ1-2 | TRBD1
CASSPAGLLNTEAFF | TGCGCCAGCAGCCCCGCCGGACTTTTAAACACTGAAGCTTTCTTT | TRBV5-1 | - | TRBJ1-1 | -
CASSQEASRSTDTQYF | TGTGCCAGCAGTCAGGAGGCTAGCCGAAGCACAGATACGCAGTATTTT | TRBV6-5 | - | TRBJ2-3 | -
CASSSGFGSSYNEQFF | TGTGCCAGCAGTTCGGGTTTTGGGAGCTCCTACAATGAGCAGTTCTTC | TRBV12-3/TRBV12-4 | few | TRBJ2-1 | -
CATSDGPFWAEQYF | TGTGCCACCAGTGATGGGCCCTTCTGGGCCGAGCAGTACTTC | TRBV24-1 | - | TRBJ2-7 | -
CASSLGNRDFYEQYF | TGTGCCAGCAGCTTGGGAAACAGGGATTTTTACGAGCAGTACTTC | TRBV7-8 | few | TRBJ2-7 | -
CASSAQGLGYGYTF | TGTGCCAGCAGTGCACAGGGGCTCGGCTATGGCTACACCTTC | TRBV2 | few | TRBJ1-2 | TRBD1
CSARGDRVLDGYTF | TGCAGTGCTAGAGGGGACAGGGTACTTGATGGCTACACCTTC | TRBV20-1 | - | TRBJ1-2 | TRBD1